This T cell receptor (beta chain) was documented in a study of lymphopenia after photon versus proton radiotherapy (dated by TCRdb to about 2019). Notes on the research overall: In patients with gastrointestinal tumors who developed high-grade lymphopenia, the study compared the immunological effects of photon radiation therapy with those of proton radiation therapy. The cohort included about 18 patients with gastrointestinal tumors who developed lymphopenia after receiving either photon or proton therapy. The goal of the study was to characterize the differences between the two radiation modalities in how they affect the immune system.

Of note for this clone: The antigen this receptor binds is unknown. No base qualities exist here, and no much larger clone lies one base off it.

Libraries were built with the immunoSEQ multiplex PCR assay. T cell repertoires were profiled with deep sequencing of rearranged TCR beta loci together with multiparametric flow cytometry. In its TCRdb copy, this immuneACCESS table keeps in-frame sequences only and misses some clones. Where compared with another copy, unresolved V genes explain less than half of these, and the others have no known cause. Recorded for this sample are approximately 6,800 clones; about nine tenths of them occurred a single time. Around 15% of the sample belongs to the ten largest clones. General conclusions and limits of the study: The survival association was assessed only in patients who died, and better survival with proton therapy was presented by the authors as a possibility rather than a demonstrated result. After the lymphocyte count nadir, repertoires from photon-treated patients showed oligoclonal expansion, particularly of CD8+ Temra cells, and this expansion drove the decline in diversity. Across the cohort, an inverse correlation was found between a larger post-nadir drop in TCR diversity and overall survival time among patients who died. Proton-treated patients stayed relatively stable during treatment, while photon-treated patients lost naive T cells and TCR diversity and gained effector/memory populations.

Reading the germline V gene (reference sequence) gives CDR1 LNHDA and CDR2 SQIVND. For this chain, trimming is 6 bases at the V end and 6 bases at the J end, and the number of junction bases without a gene match is 8. Including the terminal cysteine and phenylalanine, the CDR3 comprises 14 residues. Only CDR3 DNA remains: 42 bases, in frame from the first base. The input for sequencing was peripheral blood, taken from a patient treated with photon-based radiotherapy. Rearrangement joined TRBV19 to TRBJ1-1, and TRBD1 aligns with 9 junction nucleotides. The TCR was taken from a man between 60 and 75 years old with cholangiocarcinoma. Read as DNA, the sequence is TGTGCCAGTAGACCGGGACAGGGTAGGTCTGAAGCTTTCTTT. Translation gives CASRPGQGRSEAFF.